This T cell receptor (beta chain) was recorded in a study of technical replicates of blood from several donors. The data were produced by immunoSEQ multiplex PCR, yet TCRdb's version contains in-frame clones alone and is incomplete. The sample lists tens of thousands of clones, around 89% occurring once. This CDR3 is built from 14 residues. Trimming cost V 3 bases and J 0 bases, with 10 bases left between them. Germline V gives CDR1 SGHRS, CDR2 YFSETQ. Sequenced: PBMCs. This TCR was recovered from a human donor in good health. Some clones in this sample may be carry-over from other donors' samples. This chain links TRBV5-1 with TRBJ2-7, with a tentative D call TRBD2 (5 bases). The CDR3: CASSYSGASYEQYF. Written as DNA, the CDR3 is TGCGCCAGCAGCTACAGCGGAGCCTCCTACGAGCAGTACTTC.